The sample holds a few counts of the clone carrying this T cell receptor (beta chain). This sample stems from a study of HIV-infected patients and healthy controls. TCRdb reprocessed the 5' RACE reads with MiXCR, giving one entry per CDR3 protein. The sample yields around 67,000 distinct CDR3 sequences, 15% to 20% seen once. The germline gives CDR1 MNHNY, CDR2 SVGAGI (reference sequence). The ends lost 7 bases at V and 3 bases at J; junction bases unmatched: 4. This CDR3 has 13 residues. The J gene is TRBJ1-1, the V gene TRBV6-6, with TRBD1 identical over 8 bases. The source material was CD4+ T cells from blood. This clonotype originated in a human donor in good health. The CDR3 coding sequence is TGTGCCAGCAACAGACAGGGGTACACTGAAGCTTTCTTT. Amino acid sequence: CASNRQGYTEAFF.